The 30 T cell receptor beta chains below all came from one sample that was sequenced in a study of Ad26.COV2.S vaccination and SARS-CoV-2 variants. Treatment specified: 15 to 20 received Ad26.COV2.S at low or high dose, single or two shots; about five received placebo; per-sample allocation not given. On day 63 after the first injection, vaccine and placebo recipients gave samples. Here immunoSEQ multiplex PCR was the method, and the copy in TCRdb shows in-frame clones only, minus some. The table shows roughly 380,000 clones, with more than 75% occurring only once. The sequenced sample was peripheral blood, obtained in a trial of Ad26.COV2.S vaccine versus placebo. These receptors came from a person aged 18-60 years who received the Ad26.COV2.S COVID-19 vaccine or a placebo.

This CDR3 is CAWSAPRRDYNYGYTF. The DNA for the CDR3 is TGTGCCTGGAGTGCCCCCCGGAGGGACTATAACTATGGCTACACCTTC. V usage is TRBV30 and J usage is TRBJ1-2; D may be TRBD1 (5 bases). This CDR3 contains 16 residues. V lost 1 base and J lost 1, with 16 bases in between. Germline loops: CDR1 GTSNPN, CDR2 SVGIG (reference sequence).

This clone was counted a few times. J is TRBJ1-2 and V is TRBV5-1, with D hard to call. The V gene's germline CDR1 is SGHRS and CDR2 YFSETQ. V lost 4 bases and J lost 8, with 12 bases in between. The CDR3 is made up of 12 amino acids. The CDR3 is CASSPDQGGYTF. CDR3 DNA: TGCGCCAGCAGCCCGGACCAAGGCGGCTACACCTTC.

The chain joins TRBV7-9 to TRBJ1-1, with D hard to call. Trimming took off 3 bases at V and 1 base at J, with 9 bases between the two ends. Germline V gives CDR1 SEHNR, CDR2 FQNEAQ (reference sequence). This CDR3 region has 14 residues. Here the CDR3 reads CASSLAQQNTEAFF. The DNA of the CDR3 is TGTGCCAGCAGCTTGGCCCAGCAGAACACTGAAGCTTTCTTT.

This clone was detected ten times or more. The same CDR3 can be traced to other DNA sequences in this sample. The V call is TRBV18, the J call TRBJ1-6; D gene ambiguous. Germline CDR1 KGHSH, CDR2 LQKENI. The CDR3 loop spans 13 amino acids. V dropped 2 bases and J dropped 1 base, with 0 bases sitting between them. The CDR3 region is CASSPSYNSPLHF. The CDR3 DNA reads TGTGCCAGCTCACCATCCTATAATTCACCCCTCCACTTT.

This clone came up once. This chain links TRBV5-1 with TRBJ2-7, with D hard to call. This CDR3 has 17 amino acids. The V and J ends lost 1 base and 2 bases respectively, with 19 bases between them. From germline, CDR1 is SGHRS and CDR2 YFSETQ. The CDR3 bases are TGCGCCAGCAGCTTGAGGCCCGGACCGCAAGCCACCTACGAGCAGTACTTC. The encoded protein is CASSLRPGPQATYEQYF.

The chain has TRBV3-1 (or the pseudogene TRBV3-2) and TRBJ2-6; D gene uncertain. Deletions cut 3 bases from V and 4 bases from J, with 10 bases between. Looked up from germline, CDR1 is LGHDT and CDR2 is YNNKEL (reference sequence). The CDR3 is made up of 15 amino acids. The CDR3 DNA reads TGTGCCAGCAGCCAGGAGTCTGGGGGGGCCAACGTCCTGACTTTC. This codes for CASSQESGGANVLTF.

The chain links TRBV5-5 to TRBJ2-1, with D possibly matching TRBD1 (5 bases). Trimming took 2 bases from V and 8 from J, leaving 11 bases between them. Germline CDR1 is SGHKS and CDR2 is YYEKEE (reference sequence). CDR3 length equals 13 residues. DNA for the CDR3: TGTGCCAGCAGCTTTCCAGGGAACGATGAGCAGTTCTTC. It encodes CASSFPGNDEQFF. The variable domain in full, with the rest retrieved from reference TRBV5-5 and TRBJ2-1, is DAGVTQSPTHLIKTRGQQVTLRCSPISGHKSVSWYQQVLGQGPQFIFQYYEKEERGRGNFPDRFSARQFPNYSSELNVNALLLGDSALYLCASSFPGNDEQFFGPGTRLTVL.

This clone showed up just once. The J gene is TRBJ2-2, the V gene TRBV19; D is uncertain. V dropped 4 bases and J dropped 6 bases, with 9 bases sitting between them. Germline V gene data show CDR1 as LNHDA and CDR2 as SQIVND (reference sequence). The CDR3 runs 13 residues. The CDR3: CASSSRNPGELFF. DNA for the CDR3: TGTGCCAGTAGTAGCAGGAATCCCGGGGAGCTGTTTTTT.

J is TRBJ1-1 and V is TRBV19; weak D call: TRBD1 (6 bases). Germline CDR1 and CDR2: LNHDA and SQIVND (reference sequence). The CDR3 consists of 15 residues. Trimming took off 9 bases at V and 1 base at J, with 18 bases between the two ends. Here the CDR3 reads CASNWEGRGNTEAFF. The CDR3 DNA sequence: TGTGCCAGCAATTGGGAAGGCAGGGGGAACACTGAAGCTTTCTTT. Complete variable domain (other parts from reference TRBV19 and TRBJ1-1): DGGITQSPKYLFRKEGQNVTLSCEQNLNHDAMYWYRQDPGQGLRLIYYSQIVNDFQKGDIAEGYSVSREKKESFPLTVTSAQKNPTAFYLCASNWEGRGNTEAFFGQGTRLTVV.

This clone came up once. The chain has TRBV7-9 and TRBJ2-5, with D hard to call. Germline assignment: CDR1 SEHNR and CDR2 FQNEAQ (reference sequence). The CDR3 consists of 14 residues. The germline V and J ends were trimmed by 2 bases and 2 bases, with 9 bases remaining between them. CDR3 bases: TGTGCCAGCAGCTTAAAAGGGATTCAAGAGACCCAGTACTTC. Its translation: CASSLKGIQETQYF.

The V call is TRBV7-3, the J call TRBJ2-3; 12 bases align to TRBD1. Per the germline V gene, CDR1 is SGHTA and CDR2 is FQGTGA. V trimming: 5 bases; J trimming: 3 bases; junction bases outside the gene matches: 6. CDR3 length: 16 amino acids. CDR3 DNA: TGTGCCAGCAGCCCCGGGACAGGGGGCGCGACAGATACGCAGTATTTT. Its translation: CASSPGTGGATDTQYF.

The rearrangement joins TRBV2 to TRBJ1-2; D not certain. The germline CDR1 and CDR2 sequences are SNHLY and FYNNEI. V lost 4 bases and J lost 4, with 16 bases in between. The CDR3 is 15 amino acids. The DNA of the CDR3 is TGTGCCAGCAGTGTCGAAGAACTCCAAGGCTATGGCTACACCTTC. Protein sequence: CASSVEELQGYGYTF.

The rearrangement uses TRBV4-3 and TRBJ2-7; 10 bases are shared with TRBD1. Germline assignment: CDR1 LGHNA and CDR2 YSLEER. The CDR3 runs 15 residues. V lost 0 bases, J lost 4 bases, and 3 bases stayed unmatched. The chain's CDR3 is CASSQEDRGLYEQYF. CDR3 in DNA: TGCGCCAGCAGCCAAGAAGACAGGGGGCTGTACGAGCAGTACTTC.

This sequence joins TRBV29-1 and TRBJ2-2, with a tentative D call TRBD2 (7 bases). Looked up from germline, CDR1 is SQVTM and CDR2 is ANQGSEA. Trimming left V 3 bases short and J 5 bases short, with 13 bases between. The CDR3 totals 14 residues. In DNA form, the CDR3 reads TGCAGCGTTGAGGGGGGGCTCAGGACCGGGGAGCTGTTTTTT. Its protein product is CSVEGGLRTGELFF.

The table lists this clone with a few counts. The chain couples TRBV7-6 to TRBJ2-2; 12 bases fit TRBD2. CDR3 length equals 17 residues. Germline CDR1 reads SGHVS; CDR2 reads FNYEAQ. J lost 5 bases, V lost 4 bases, and 8 bases had no gene match. Here the CDR3 reads CASSYVPGLAGTGELFF. The DNA for the CDR3 is TGTGCCAGCAGCTATGTGCCGGGACTAGCGGGTACCGGGGAGCTGTTTTTT.

Of note for this clone: Other DNA sequences in this sample translate to the same CDR3. The chain carries TRBV6-5 and TRBJ2-7; 8 bases are a match to TRBD1. Per the germline V gene, CDR1 is MNHEY and CDR2 is SVGAGI. This CDR3 has 15 amino acids. Trimming removed 0 bases from V and 3 bases from J; junction bases left unmatched: 4. The CDR3 region has the DNA TGTGCCAGCAGTTACTCGGGGACAGGTAACTACGAGCAGTACTTC. Translating it yields CASSYSGTGNYEQYF.

The rearrangement joins TRBV9 to TRBJ1-2, with TRBD1 matching over 8 bases. The CDR3 totals 15 residues. V trimming: 3 bases; J trimming: 4 bases; junction bases outside the gene matches: 8. Per the germline V gene, CDR1 is SGDLS and CDR2 is YYNGEE. The DNA for the CDR3 is TGTGCCAGCAGCGGTACAGGGGGAAGGAGCTATGGCTACACCTTC. Protein: CASSGTGGRSYGYTF.

This chain uses TRBV13 with TRBJ1-2; no reliable D call. V was shortened by 5 bases and J by 6 bases, with 13 bases between the two germline ends. The germline gives CDR1 PRHDT, CDR2 FYEKMQ (reference sequence). The CDR3 extends over 13 amino acids. The CDR3, as DNA: TGTGCCAGCAGCCGATCTGACTGGGATGGCTACACCTTC. It codes for CASSRSDWDGYTF.

The chain carries TRBV6-6 and TRBJ2-5, with 11 bases lining up with TRBD2. Germline V gene lookup returns CDR1 MNHNY and CDR2 SVGAGI (reference sequence). The length of the CDR3 is 17 residues. Trimming took 5 bases from V and 2 from J; bases not matched to a gene: 10. The chain's CDR3 is CASSPPPTSGNQETQYF. CDR3 nucleotide sequence: TGTGCCAGCAGTCCCCCCCCGACTAGCGGGAATCAAGAGACCCAGTACTTC.

The chain recombines TRBV30 with TRBJ1-2; tentative D call: TRBD1 (5 bases). The CDR3 has 13 amino acids. With 3 bases removed from V and 8 bases from J, the gap between germline ends came to 16 bases. Looked up from germline, CDR1 is GTSNPN and CDR2 is SVGIG (reference sequence). CDR3 sequence: CAWRVTGLGGYTF. The CDR3 DNA reads as TGTGCCTGGAGGGTCACAGGCCTCGGGGGCTACACCTTC.

The chain has TRBV4-2 and TRBJ2-2; D ambiguous. The V and J ends lost 0 bases and 6 bases respectively, with 5 bases between them. The CDR3 is 13 amino acids. From germline, CDR1 is LGHNA and CDR2 YNFKEQ. This CDR3 reads CASSQDTPGELFF. The CDR3 DNA follows: TGTGCCAGCAGCCAAGATACCCCCGGGGAGCTGTTTTTT.

As for this clone: The sample holds other DNA sequences that translate to the same CDR3. This chain joins TRBV19 and TRBJ1-1, with D uncertain. The CDR3 is 13 amino acids. The V end was cut by 3 bases, the J end by 0 bases, with 5 bases between. Germline V gene lookup returns CDR1 LNHDA and CDR2 SQIVND (reference sequence). The CDR3 DNA sequence: TGTGCCAGTAGTATTTCCATGAACACTGAAGCTTTCTTT. It encodes CASSISMNTEAFF.

The chain has TRBV27 and TRBJ1-1, with 8 nucleotides matching TRBD1. Trimming removed 0 bases from V and 4 bases from J; junction bases left unmatched: 16. This CDR3 spans 19 amino acids. The germline V gene has CDR1 MNHEY and CDR2 SMNVEV (reference sequence). CDR3 residues: CASSLSPGTGIRRGTEAFF. CDR3 DNA sequence: TGTGCCAGCAGTTTATCGCCGGGGACAGGAATAAGGAGGGGCACTGAAGCTTTCTTT.

V is TRBV5-1 and J is TRBJ1-2, with 7 bases matching TRBD1. J lost 2 bases, V lost 1 base, and 2 bases had no gene match. Germline CDR1 is SGHRS and CDR2 is YFSETQ. The CDR3 length is 14 residues. The CDR3 sequence: CASSLLGQNYGYTF. The CDR3 nucleotides read TGCGCCAGCAGCTTGTTGGGACAGAACTATGGCTACACCTTC. Looking up the rest from reference TRBV5-1 and TRBJ1-2 gives the full variable domain: KAGVTQTPRYLIKTRGQQVTLSCSPISGHRSVSWYQQTPGQGLQFLFEYFSETQRNKGNFPGRFSGRQFSNSRSEMNVSTLELGDSALYLCASSLLGQNYGYTFGSGTRLTVV.

V gene TRBV4-3 combines with J gene TRBJ2-5, with 8 bases identical to TRBD1. The CDR3 consists of 15 residues. V shed 0 bases, J shed 4 bases, and the junction held 4 bases outside the gene matches. From germline, CDR1 is LGHNA and CDR2 YSLEER. Here the CDR3 reads CASSQENRGLETQYF. The CDR3 coding sequence is TGCGCCAGCAGCCAAGAGAACAGGGGGTTAGAGACCCAGTACTTC.

This chain connects TRBV5-6 to TRBJ2-1, with 8 bases matching TRBD1. This CDR3 contains 17 residues. V shed 4 bases, J shed 9 bases, and the junction held 18 bases outside the gene matches. Per germline, CDR1 SGHDT and CDR2 YYEEEE. The CDR3 loop is CASSPLKGQASWGEQFF. DNA for the CDR3: TGTGCCAGCAGCCCCTTAAAGGGACAGGCCTCCTGGGGTGAGCAGTTCTTC.

The CDR3 DNA reads as TGTGCCAGTAGTGGGAGAGTAGCGGGGGACACAGATACGCAGTATTTT. Protein product: CASSGRVAGDTDTQYF. The chain employs TRBV19 and TRBJ2-3; 9 bases match TRBD2. This CDR3 comprises 16 residues. Germline V gene sequence: CDR1 LNHDA, CDR2 SQIVND (reference sequence). V shed 5 bases and J 2 bases; nucleotides not matched to a gene: 8.

This clone was seen just once. This chain connects TRBV3-1 (or the pseudogene TRBV3-2) to TRBJ2-7, with 16 nucleotides matching TRBD2. CDR3 length: 15 amino acids. V trimming: 3 bases; J trimming: 6 bases; junction bases outside the gene matches: 2. Per germline, CDR1 LGHDT and CDR2 YNNKEL (reference sequence). The CDR3 reads CASSQGLAGGREQYF. In DNA, the CDR3 is TGTGCCAGCAGCCAGGGACTAGCGGGGGGGCGCGAGCAGTACTTC.

The table lists this clone with a count of one. This chain uses TRBV11-3 with TRBJ2-6, with 7 bases fitting TRBD1. Germline V gene lookup returns CDR1 SGHNT and CDR2 YENEEA. The trim removed 0 bases at V and 0 bases at J, leaving 2 bases unmatched. The CDR3 is made up of 17 amino acids. CDR3 residues: CASSLETGVSGANVLTF. The CDR3, as DNA: TGTGCCAGCAGCTTAGAAACAGGGGTCTCTGGGGCCAACGTCCTGACTTTC.

The gene calls are TRBV6-5 and TRBJ1-1, with D possibly being TRBD1 (6 bases). V was pared by 5 bases and J by 6 bases, with 19 bases between. The CDR3 has 15 residues. Per the germline V gene, CDR1 is MNHEY and CDR2 is SVGAGI. DNA of the CDR3: TGTGCCAGCAGTAGAGGGGGAGGTGGTTTGGCTGAAGCTTTCTTT. Its protein product is CASSRGGGGLAEAFF.